The clone carrying this T cell receptor beta chain has just a few counts. The antigen remains unidentified. The sample originates from a study of T-cell reconstitution after alpha-beta-depleted transplantation in children. Findings and caveats of the study: The main origin of T-cell counts and diversity one year after transplant was newly produced T cells. Elevated TCRbeta diversity at day 60 was traced, in some patients, to surviving recipient T cells and thymic progenitors. Expanded graft clones numbering several hundred reportedly gave rise to alpha-beta T cells about two months after transplant.

It was with unique molecular identifiers that the TCRbeta library was prepared. TCRdb recomputed calls from the PCR reads with MiXCR, one row per CDR3 protein. The sample records some 300,000 distinct CDR3 sequences, around 9.1% being singletons. Trimming took off 1 base at V and 0 bases at J, with 17 bases between the two ends. Per the germline V gene, CDR1 is SGHRS and CDR2 is YFSETQ. This CDR3 has 17 residues. This sequence was found in a boy under three years old with acute myeloid leukemia, due to receive a stem cell transplant. The chain recombines TRBV5-1 with TRBJ2-7, with D unresolved. The sample consisted of PBMCs, taken before TCRalphabeta/CD19-depleted stem cell transplant. The CDR3 coding sequence is TGCGCCAGCAGCTTGAACTTAAAGGTATGGGGCTCCTACGAGCAGTACTTC. Its translation is CASSLNLKVWGSYEQYF.